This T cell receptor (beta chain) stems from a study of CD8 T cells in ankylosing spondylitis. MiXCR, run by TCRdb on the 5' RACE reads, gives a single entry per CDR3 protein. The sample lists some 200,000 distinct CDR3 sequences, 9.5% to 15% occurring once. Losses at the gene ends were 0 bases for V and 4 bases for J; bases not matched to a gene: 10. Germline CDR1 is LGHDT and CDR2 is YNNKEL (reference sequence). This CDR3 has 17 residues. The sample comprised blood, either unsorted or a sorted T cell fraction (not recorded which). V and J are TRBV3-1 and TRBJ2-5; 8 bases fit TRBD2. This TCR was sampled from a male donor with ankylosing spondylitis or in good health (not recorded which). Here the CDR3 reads CASSQDVRRLALETQYF. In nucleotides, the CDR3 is TGTGCCAGCAGCCAAGATGTAAGGCGACTAGCGCTAGAGACCCAGTACTTC.